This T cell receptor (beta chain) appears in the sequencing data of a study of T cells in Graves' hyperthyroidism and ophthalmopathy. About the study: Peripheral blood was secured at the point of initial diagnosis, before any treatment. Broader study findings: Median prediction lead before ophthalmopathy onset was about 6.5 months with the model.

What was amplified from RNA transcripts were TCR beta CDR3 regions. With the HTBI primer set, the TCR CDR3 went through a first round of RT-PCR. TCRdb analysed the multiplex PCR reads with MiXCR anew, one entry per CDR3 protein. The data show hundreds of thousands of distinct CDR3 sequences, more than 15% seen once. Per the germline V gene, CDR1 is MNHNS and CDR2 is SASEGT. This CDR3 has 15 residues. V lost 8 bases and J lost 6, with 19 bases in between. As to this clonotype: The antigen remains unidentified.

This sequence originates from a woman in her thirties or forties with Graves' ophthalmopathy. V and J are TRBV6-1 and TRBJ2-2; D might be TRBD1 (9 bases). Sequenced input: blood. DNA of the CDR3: TGTGCCAGCCGGGGGGGACAGGGAAGTTCCGGGGAGCTGTTTTTT. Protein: CASRGGQGSSGELFF.